Below, 15 T cell receptor beta chains from the same sample are listed, as sequenced in a study of regulatory T cells in long-lasting Graves disease. Researchers made TCR beta libraries by using iRepertoire HTBI primers and running Arm-PCR on CDR3 regions. In TCRdb, the multiplex PCR reads were re-called with MiXCR into one record per CDR3 protein. The table has more than 300,000 distinct CDR3 sequences, about 16% seen once; the top ten hold about 20%. Time point indicated: newly diagnosed GD, antithyroid drugs for less than 3 months. From RNA extracted from PBMCs, the TCR library was made. This specimen consisted of peripheral blood mononuclear cells (PBMCs), obtained at new diagnosis, from a patient treated with antithyroid drugs. The receptors were gathered from a female donor with Graves disease.

This clonotype was observed at least ten times. The rearrangement links TRBV5-1 to TRBJ1-1; D is unresolved. The CDR3 extends over 15 amino acids. The germline V gene has CDR1 SGHRS and CDR2 YFSETQ. Trimming removed 6 bases at V and 0 bases at J, with 15 bases between. Written as DNA, the CDR3 is TGCGCCAGCACCCCGGACGGGGAACTGAACACTGAAGCTTTCTTT. This encodes CASTPDGELNTEAFF.

This clonotype was seen just once. The chain recombines TRBV5-1 with TRBJ2-7; TRBD1 matches 8 bases. The germline CDR1 and CDR2 sequences are SGHRS and YFSETQ. The CDR3 runs 14 residues. The V segment lost 3 bases and the J segment 5 bases; nucleotides outside the gene matches: 7. The CDR3 protein is CASSWADRVDEQYF. Here the CDR3 DNA reads TGCGCCAGCAGCTGGGCGGACAGGGTGGACGAGCAGTACTTC.

This clonotype was recorded at least ten times. V gene TRBV12-3 or TRBV12-4 combines with J gene TRBJ2-7, with no clear D. V gave up 2 bases and J gave up 2 bases, with 7 bases separating them. This CDR3 has 13 residues. The CDR3 region has the DNA TGTGCCAGCAGTTTAAGGCAGCCCTACGAGCAGTACTTC. Protein: CASSLRQPYEQYF.

The table lists this clonotype with many counts. CDR3 bases: TGTGCCAGCAGCCAAGATACCCCCGGGACGGGGAATGAGCAGTTCTTC. It codes for CASSQDTPGTGNEQFF. The V and J genes are TRBV3-1 and TRBJ2-1; either TRBD1 or TRBD2 may supply D (5 bases each). CDR3 length equals 16 residues. With 0 bases removed from V and 7 bases from J, the gap between germline ends came to 16 bases. Germline V gene sequence: CDR1 LGHDT, CDR2 YNNKEL (reference sequence).

At least ten counts were recorded for this clonotype. The V and J genes are TRBV6-1 and TRBJ2-1, with 10 bases lining up with TRBD2. CDR1 and CDR2 (germline): MNHNS, SASEGT. Unmatched junction bases numbered 9, after V lost 6 bases and J lost 4 bases. This CDR3 has 16 amino acids. The CDR3 nucleotides are TGTGCCAGCAGGCCTAGCGGGAGAGGGGGGTACAATGAGCAGTTCTTC. Encoded protein: CASRPSGRGGYNEQFF.

For the CDR3, the DNA is TGTGCCAGCAGCCTTAGACTGCGCTGGGCTAGCGGGGACGGAGAGACCCAGTACTTC. It yields the protein CASSLRLRWASGDGETQYF. The V and J genes are TRBV7-9 and TRBJ2-5; 9 positions match TRBD2. CDR1 and CDR2 from the germline V gene are SEHNR and FQNEAQ (reference sequence). V dropped 5 bases and J dropped 4; count of bases not matched to a gene: 20. The CDR3 spans 19 residues.

This clonotype showed up just a few times. The rearrangement joins TRBV7-3 to TRBJ2-6; D is perhaps TRBD2 (5 bases). Trimming took 3 bases from V and 0 from J, leaving 6 bases between them. Germline values: CDR1 SGHTA, CDR2 FQGTGA. The CDR3 spans 15 residues. The CDR3 region has the DNA TGTGCCAGCAGCTTTCGGGGCTCTGGGGCCAACGTCCTGACTTTC. This codes for CASSFRGSGANVLTF.

This clonotype was counted at least ten times. V usage is TRBV27 and J usage is TRBJ2-7; 8 bases line up with TRBD2. The CDR3 is made up of 14 amino acids. Germline trimming cut 5 bases from V and 0 bases from J; bases unmatched to any gene: 3. Germline CDR1 and CDR2: MNHEY and SMNVEV (reference sequence). The chain's CDR3 is CASSTGTSSYEQYF. The CDR3 DNA sequence: TGTGCCAGCAGTACCGGGACTAGCTCCTACGAGCAGTACTTC.

Only a few counts were recorded for this clonotype. The chain is built from TRBV5-1 and TRBJ2-2; 8 bases map to TRBD1. Per the germline V gene, CDR1 is SGHRS and CDR2 is YFSETQ. This CDR3 has 15 amino acids. V was clipped by 0 bases and J by 4 bases; unmatched bases: 2. CDR3 nucleotide sequence: TGCGCCAGCAGCTTGGAAGGACAGGGCACCGGGGAGCTGTTTTTT. Translation gives CASSLEGQGTGELFF.

With respect to this clonotype: With a much larger clone just one base away, this may be a read error. This chain joins TRBV6-2 or TRBV6-3 and TRBJ2-7, with D possibly TRBD1 on 6 matching bases. CDR1 and CDR2 from the germline V gene are MNHEY and SVGEGT. This CDR3 comprises 12 residues. The CDR3 coding sequence is TGTGCCTGCAGTCCTGGACAGTACGAGCAGTACTTC. Amino acids: CACSPGQYEQYF.

With regard to this clonotype: With a far larger clone one base away, a read error is the likely cause. The V call is TRBV7-3, the J call TRBJ1-2, with TRBD1 matching 7 bases. CDR1 is SGHTA, CDR2 FQGTGA, per germline. The CDR3 covers 18 residues. Trimming removed 4 bases from V and 4 bases from J; junction bases left unmatched: 18. In DNA form, the CDR3 reads TGTGCCAGCAGCTCTACCCGGGACAGCGCTCGAAAGGGCTATGGCTACACCTTC. It encodes CASSSTRDSARKGYGYTF.

The rearrangement joins TRBV7-2 to TRBJ2-7; perhaps D is TRBD1 or TRBD2 (5 bases each). The V end lost 3 bases, the J end lost 6 bases, and 18 bases lay between the germline ends. Germline CDR1 SGHTA, CDR2 FQGNSA. The CDR3 covers 15 residues. As DNA, the CDR3 is TGTGCCAGCAGCTTTGCCGGGACGGGGAATCTCGAGCAGTACTTC. Translated, it gives CASSFAGTGNLEQYF.

The table lists this clonotype with many counts. A read error may produce the germline difference seen at one junction end. The V gene is TRBV2, the J gene TRBJ2-5; 7 bases align to TRBD1. The CDR3 totals 17 residues. Germline V gives CDR1 SNHLY, CDR2 FYNNEI. The DNA for the CDR3 is TGTGCCAGCAGTGAAGCGACGACAGGGACCATTCAAGAGGCCCAGTACTTC. Protein: CASSEATTGTIQEAQYF.

This clonotype was seen many times. The V and J genes are TRBV2 and TRBJ2-7, with TRBD2 identical over 10 bases. Germline-derived CDR1 and CDR2 are SNHLY and FYNNEI. CDR3 length equals 15 residues. Trimming took 6 bases from V and 2 from J; bases not matched to a gene: 7. The CDR3 region is CASSQKGLAPYEQYF. The CDR3 coding sequence is TGTGCCAGCAGCCAGAAGGGACTAGCGCCCTACGAGCAGTACTTC.

This clonotype has more than one count but fewer than ten. The chain couples TRBV19 to TRBJ2-7; the D gene could be TRBD1 or TRBD2 (5 bases each). The CDR3 loop spans 15 amino acids. Germline V lookup: CDR1 LNHDA, CDR2 SQIVND (reference sequence). V dropped 10 bases and J dropped 0 bases, with 19 bases sitting between them. The CDR3 here is CATNPGPSNSYEQYF. The DNA of the CDR3 is TGTGCCACCAACCCGGGGCCCTCTAACTCCTACGAGCAGTACTTC.